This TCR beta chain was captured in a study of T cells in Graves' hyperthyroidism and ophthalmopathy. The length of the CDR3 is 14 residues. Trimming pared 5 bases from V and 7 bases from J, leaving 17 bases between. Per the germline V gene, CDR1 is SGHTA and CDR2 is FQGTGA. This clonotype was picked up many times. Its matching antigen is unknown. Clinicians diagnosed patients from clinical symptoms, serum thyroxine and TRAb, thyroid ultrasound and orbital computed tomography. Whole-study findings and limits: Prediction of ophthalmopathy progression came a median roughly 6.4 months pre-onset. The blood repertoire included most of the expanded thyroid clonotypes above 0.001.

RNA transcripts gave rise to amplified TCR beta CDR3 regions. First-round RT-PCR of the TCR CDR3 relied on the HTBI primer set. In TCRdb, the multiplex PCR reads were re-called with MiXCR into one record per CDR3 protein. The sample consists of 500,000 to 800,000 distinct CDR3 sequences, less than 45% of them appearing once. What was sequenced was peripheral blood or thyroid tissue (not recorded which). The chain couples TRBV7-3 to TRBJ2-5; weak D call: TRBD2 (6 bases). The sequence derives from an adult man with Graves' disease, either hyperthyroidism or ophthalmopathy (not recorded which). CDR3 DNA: TGTGCCAGCAGCCCCGGCGGGGAACCGCTGACCCAGTACTTC. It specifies CASSPGGEPLTQYF.